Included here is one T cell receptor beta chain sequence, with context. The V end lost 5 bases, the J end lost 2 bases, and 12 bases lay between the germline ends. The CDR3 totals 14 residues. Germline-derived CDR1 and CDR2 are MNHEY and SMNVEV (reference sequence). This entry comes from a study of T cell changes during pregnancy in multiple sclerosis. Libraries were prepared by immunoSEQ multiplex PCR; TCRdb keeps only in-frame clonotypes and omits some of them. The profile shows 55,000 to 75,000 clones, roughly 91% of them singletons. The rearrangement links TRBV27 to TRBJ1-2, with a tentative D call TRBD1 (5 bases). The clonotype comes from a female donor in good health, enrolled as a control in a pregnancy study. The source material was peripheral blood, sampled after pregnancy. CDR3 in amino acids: CASSAGFSNYGYTF. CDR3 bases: TGTGCCAGCAGTGCAGGGTTCTCCAACTATGGCTACACCTTC.